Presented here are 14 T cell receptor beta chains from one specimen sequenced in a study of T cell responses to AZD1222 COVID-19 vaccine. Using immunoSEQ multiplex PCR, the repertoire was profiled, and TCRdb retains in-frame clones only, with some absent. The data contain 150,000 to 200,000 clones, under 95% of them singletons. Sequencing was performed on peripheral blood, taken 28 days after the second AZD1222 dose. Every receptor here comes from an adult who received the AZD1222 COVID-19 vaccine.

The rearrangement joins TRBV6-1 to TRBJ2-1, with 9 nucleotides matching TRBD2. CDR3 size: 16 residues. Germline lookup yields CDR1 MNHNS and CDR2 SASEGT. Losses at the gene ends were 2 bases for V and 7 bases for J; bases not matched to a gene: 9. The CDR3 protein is CASSERLAGGLNEQFF. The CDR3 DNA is TGTGCCAGCAGTGAACGCCTGGCGGGGGGGCTTAATGAGCAGTTCTTC.

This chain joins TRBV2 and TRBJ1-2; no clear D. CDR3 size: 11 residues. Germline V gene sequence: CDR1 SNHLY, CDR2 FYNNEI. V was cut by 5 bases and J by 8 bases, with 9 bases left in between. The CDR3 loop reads CASSFSLGYTF. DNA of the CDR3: TGTGCCAGCAGTTTTTCCCTAGGCTACACCTTC.

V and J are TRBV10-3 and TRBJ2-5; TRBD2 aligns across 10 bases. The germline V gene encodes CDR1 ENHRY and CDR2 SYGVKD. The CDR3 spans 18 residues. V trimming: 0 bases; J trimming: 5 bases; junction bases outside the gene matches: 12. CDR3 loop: CAISESRIAGGRWETQYF. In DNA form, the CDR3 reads TGTGCCATCAGTGAGTCTCGAATAGCGGGGGGCCGCTGGGAGACCCAGTACTTC.

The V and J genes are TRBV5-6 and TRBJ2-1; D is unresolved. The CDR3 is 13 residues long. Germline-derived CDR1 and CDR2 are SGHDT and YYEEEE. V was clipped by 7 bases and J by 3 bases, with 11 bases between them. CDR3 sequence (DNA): TGTGCCAGCTCGGTAGGATACTACAATGAGCAGTTCTTC. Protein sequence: CASSVGYYNEQFF. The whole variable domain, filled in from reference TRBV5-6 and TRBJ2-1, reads DAGVTQSPTHLIKTRGQQVTLRCSPKSGHDTVSWYQQALGQGPQFIFQYYEEEERQRGNFPDRFSGHQFPNYSSELNVNALLLGDSALYLCASSVGYYNEQFFGPGTRLTVL.

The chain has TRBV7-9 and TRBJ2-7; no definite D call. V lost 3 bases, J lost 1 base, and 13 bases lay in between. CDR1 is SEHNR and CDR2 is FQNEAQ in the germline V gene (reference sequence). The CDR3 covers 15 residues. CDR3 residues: CASSLYDGESYEQYF. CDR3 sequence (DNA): TGTGCCAGCAGCTTGTACGACGGAGAGTCCTACGAGCAGTACTTC.

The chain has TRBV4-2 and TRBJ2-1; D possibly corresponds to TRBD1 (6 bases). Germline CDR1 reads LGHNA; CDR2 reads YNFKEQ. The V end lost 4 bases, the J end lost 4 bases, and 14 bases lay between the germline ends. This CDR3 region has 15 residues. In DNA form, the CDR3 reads TGTGCCAGCAGCCCGGAGAGGGGGTGGTACAATGAGCAGTTCTTC. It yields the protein CASSPERGWYNEQFF.

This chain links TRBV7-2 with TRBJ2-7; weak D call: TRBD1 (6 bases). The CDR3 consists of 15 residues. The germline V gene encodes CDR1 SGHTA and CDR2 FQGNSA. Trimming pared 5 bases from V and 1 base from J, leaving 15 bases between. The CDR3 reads CASSPGQLASYEQYF. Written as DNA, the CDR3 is TGTGCCAGCAGCCCAGGACAGCTTGCTTCCTACGAGCAGTACTTC.

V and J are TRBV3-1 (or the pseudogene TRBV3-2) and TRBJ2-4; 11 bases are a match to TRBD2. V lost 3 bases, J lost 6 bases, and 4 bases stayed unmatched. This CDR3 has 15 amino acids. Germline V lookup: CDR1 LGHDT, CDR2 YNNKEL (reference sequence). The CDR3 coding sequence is TGTGCCAGCAGCCAGATTAGCGGGGGGGGAAACATTCAGTACTTC. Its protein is CASSQISGGGNIQYF.

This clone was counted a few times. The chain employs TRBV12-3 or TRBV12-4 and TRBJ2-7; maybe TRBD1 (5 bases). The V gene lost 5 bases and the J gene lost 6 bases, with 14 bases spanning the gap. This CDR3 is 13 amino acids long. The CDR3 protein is CASSLDRQFEQYF. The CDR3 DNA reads TGTGCCAGCAGTCTAGACAGACAATTCGAGCAGTACTTC.

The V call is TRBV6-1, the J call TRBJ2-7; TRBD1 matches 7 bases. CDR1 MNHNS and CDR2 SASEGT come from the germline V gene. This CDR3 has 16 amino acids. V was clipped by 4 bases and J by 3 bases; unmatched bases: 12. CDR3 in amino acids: CASSARTGVGIYEQYF. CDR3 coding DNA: TGTGCCAGCAGTGCAAGAACAGGGGTTGGAATCTACGAGCAGTACTTC.

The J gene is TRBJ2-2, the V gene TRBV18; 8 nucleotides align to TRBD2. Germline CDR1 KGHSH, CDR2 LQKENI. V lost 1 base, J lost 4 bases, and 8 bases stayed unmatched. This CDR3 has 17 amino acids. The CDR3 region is CASSPLPGLAPTGELFF. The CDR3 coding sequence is TGTGCCAGCTCACCACTTCCCGGACTAGCTCCCACCGGGGAGCTGTTTTTT.

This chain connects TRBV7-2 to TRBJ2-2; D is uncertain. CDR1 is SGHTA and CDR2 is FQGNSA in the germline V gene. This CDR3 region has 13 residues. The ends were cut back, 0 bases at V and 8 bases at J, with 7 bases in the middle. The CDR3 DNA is TGTGCCAGCAGCTTAGCGAAAGGGGGGGAGCTGTTTTTT. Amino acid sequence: CASSLAKGGELFF.

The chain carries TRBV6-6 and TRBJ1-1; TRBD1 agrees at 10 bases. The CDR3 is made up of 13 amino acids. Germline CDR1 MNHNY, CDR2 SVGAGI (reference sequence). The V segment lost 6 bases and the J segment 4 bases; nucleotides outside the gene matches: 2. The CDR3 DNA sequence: TGTGCCAGCAGCGACAGGGGGCTCACTGAAGCTTTCTTT. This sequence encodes CASSDRGLTEAFF.

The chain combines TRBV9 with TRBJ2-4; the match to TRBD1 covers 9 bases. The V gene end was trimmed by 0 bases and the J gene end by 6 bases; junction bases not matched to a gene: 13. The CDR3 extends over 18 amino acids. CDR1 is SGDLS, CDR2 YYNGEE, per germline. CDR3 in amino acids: CASSVESTGGQYLNIQYF. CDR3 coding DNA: TGTGCCAGCAGCGTAGAGTCGACAGGGGGGCAATACTTAAACATTCAGTACTTC. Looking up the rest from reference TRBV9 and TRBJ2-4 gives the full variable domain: DSGVTQTPKHLITATGQRVTLRCSPRSGDLSVYWYQQSLDQGLQFLIQYYNGEERAKGNILERFSAQQFPDLHSELNLSSLELGDSALYFCASSVESTGGQYLNIQYFGAGTRLSVL.